Following are 23 T cell receptor beta chains from one sample sequenced in a study of blood T cell repertoires in COVID-19. Profiled with immunoSEQ multiplex PCR; TCRdb holds only in-frame clones, not every one. The sample includes some 55,000 clones, approximately 80% of them seen just once. The source material was peripheral blood. The receptors were gathered from a man in his 70s with active or convalescent COVID-19.

This chain links TRBV5-4 with TRBJ2-5; D unresolved. Germline CDR1 and CDR2: SGHNT and YYREEE (reference sequence). V was clipped by 4 bases and J by 5 bases, with 6 bases between them. CDR3 size: 11 residues. The CDR3 protein is CASSHGETQYF. DNA for the CDR3: TGTGCCAGCAGCCACGGGGAGACCCAGTACTTC.

In its sample, this clone was seen once. The V gene is TRBV29-1, the J gene TRBJ2-1; possible D gene TRBD2, 7 bases. Between the trimmed V and J ends, which lost 8 bases and 7 bases, there was a span of 21 bases. This CDR3 has 14 amino acids. The germline V gene encodes CDR1 SQVTM and CDR2 ANQGSEA. In DNA form, the CDR3 reads TGCAGCCTGGTTTTGGGGGGGCCTAGGAATGAGCAGTTCTTC. It is translated as CSLVLGGPRNEQFF.

Only a few counts were recorded for this clone. V gene TRBV12-5 combines with J gene TRBJ2-2; D uncertain. This CDR3 has 13 residues. Germline V lookup: CDR1 LGHNT, CDR2 FRNRAP. Trimming pared 1 base from V and 5 bases from J, leaving 5 bases between. This CDR3 is CASGLDQTGELFF. The CDR3 DNA follows: TGTGCTAGTGGTTTGGACCAGACCGGGGAGCTGTTTTTT.

CDR3 sequence reads: CASSLRTSASTLETQYF. The CDR3 region has the DNA TGCGCCAGCAGCTTACGGACTAGCGCGTCAACCTTGGAGACCCAGTACTTC. This chain links TRBV5-1 with TRBJ2-5; 9 bases match TRBD2. V lost 2 bases, J lost 5 bases, and 13 bases stayed unmatched. CDR1 and CDR2 from the germline V gene are SGHRS and YFSETQ. The CDR3 spans 17 residues.

The chain has TRBV11-3 and TRBJ2-3, with 10 bases fitting TRBD2. This CDR3 is 14 amino acids long. Losses at the gene ends were 5 bases for V and 8 bases for J; bases not matched to a gene: 7. Germline-derived CDR1 and CDR2 are SGHNT and YENEEA. The CDR3 region is CASSPNIAGGTQYF. The DNA for the CDR3 is TGTGCCAGCAGCCCAAATATAGCGGGAGGTACGCAGTATTTT.

This clone was found many times. J is TRBJ2-5 and V is TRBV24-1; TRBD2 is a possible D gene (6 bases). The V and J ends lost 2 bases and 1 base respectively, with 19 bases between them. The CDR3 contains 18 residues. CDR1 is KGHDR and CDR2 is SFDVKD in the germline V gene. The CDR3, as DNA: TGTGCCACCAGTGATTCGGAGGCCTTGGGAGGCCCCCAAGAGACCCAGTACTTC. Translated, it gives CATSDSEALGGPQETQYF.

This chain links TRBV18 with TRBJ2-7, with a weak D call TRBD1 (5 bases). The CDR3 sequence is 13 residues long. CDR1 is KGHSH and CDR2 is LQKENI in the germline V gene. V lost 2 bases to trimming and J lost 3 bases, with 8 bases between them. CDR3 protein: CASSPGDSYEQYF. CDR3 bases: TGTGCCAGCTCACCAGGAGACAGCTACGAGCAGTACTTC.

The chain links TRBV30 to TRBJ2-3, with 7 bases aligning to TRBD1. This CDR3 region has 14 residues. CDR1 GTSNPN and CDR2 SVGIG come from the germline V gene (reference sequence). Trimming cost V 5 bases and J 2 bases; bases outside gene matches: 7. CDR3 in amino acids: CAWGTGANTDTQYF. The CDR3 DNA is TGTGCCTGGGGAACAGGGGCCAACACAGATACGCAGTATTTT. Supplemented by reference TRBV30 and TRBJ2-3, the full variable domain reads SQTIHQWPATLVQPVGSPLSLECTVEGTSNPNLYWYRQAAGRGLQLLFYSVGIGQISSEVPQNLSASRPQDRQFILSSKKLLLSDSGFYLCAWGTGANTDTQYFGPGTRLTVL.

The genes are TRBV6-6 and TRBJ1-3, with unresolved D. Germline-derived CDR1 and CDR2 are MNHNY and SVGAGI (reference sequence). V dropped 6 bases and J dropped 2 bases, with 17 bases sitting between them. This CDR3 contains 16 residues. The DNA for the CDR3 is TGTGCCAGCAGCCGCAGTTTCGGGGAAACTGGAAACACCATATATTTT. Protein product: CASSRSFGETGNTIYF.

This clone has just one count. The CDR3 is CASSQDWTSGGDEQFF. CDR3 bases: TGCGCCAGCAGCCAAGATTGGACTAGCGGCGGGGATGAGCAGTTCTTC. This chain uses TRBV4-1 with TRBJ2-1; TRBD2 matches 10 bases. The V gene end was trimmed by 0 bases and the J gene end by 8 bases; junction bases not matched to a gene: 7. The CDR3 is made up of 16 amino acids. Germline V gene sequence: CDR1 MGHRA, CDR2 YSYEKL.

The rearrangement links TRBV7-7 to TRBJ2-2; the match to TRBD1 covers 7 bases. V shed 4 bases and J 6 bases; nucleotides not matched to a gene: 5. The CDR3 totals 14 residues. In germline, CDR1 is SSHAT, CDR2 FNYEAQ (reference sequence). The CDR3 sequence: CASSSDRAAGELFF. In DNA, the CDR3 is TGTGCCAGCAGCTCAGACAGGGCTGCCGGGGAGCTGTTTTTT.

The V call is TRBV10-3, the J call TRBJ2-2; 10 bases are shared with TRBD1. CDR3 size: 15 residues. J gave up 4 bases and V 7 bases, and 6 bases lay outside the gene matches. CDR1 ENHRY and CDR2 SYGVKD come from the germline V gene. The CDR3 DNA is TGTGCCATCACCGGGACAGGGGATTCCACCGGGGAGCTGTTTTTT. This encodes CAITGTGDSTGELFF.

The chain employs TRBV12-5 and TRBJ1-3, with D unclear. The CDR3 runs 14 residues. With 8 bases removed from V and 0 bases from J, the gap between germline ends came to 11 bases. Germline-derived CDR1 and CDR2 are LGHNT and FRNRAP. As DNA, the CDR3 is TGTGCTAGTCTCCCTAACCCCTCTGGAAACACCATATATTTT. Residues: CASLPNPSGNTIYF.

The chain is built from TRBV19 and TRBJ2-3; D ambiguous. Deletions cut 6 bases from V and 4 bases from J, with 11 bases between. The CDR3 consists of 13 residues. Germline-derived CDR1 and CDR2 are LNHDA and SQIVND (reference sequence). In DNA form, the CDR3 reads TGTGCCAGTAGACCGTCAGTGGCAGATACGCAGTATTTT. Protein product: CASRPSVADTQYF.

The chain has TRBV29-1 and TRBJ1-2, with D hard to call. There are 11 residues in the CDR3. The V end was cut by 3 bases, the J end by 6 bases, with 8 bases between. CDR1 is SQVTM, CDR2 ANQGSEA, per germline. For the CDR3, the DNA is TGCAGCGTTGATGAACTGAATGGCTACACCTTC. Residues: CSVDELNGYTF.

The chain combines TRBV5-1 with TRBJ2-5, with TRBD2 identical over 8 bases. Germline CDR1 is SGHRS and CDR2 is YFSETQ. The CDR3 runs to 15 residues. V shed 0 bases and J 4 bases; nucleotides not matched to a gene: 5. CDR3 nucleotide sequence: TGCGCCAGCAGCTTGGGCCGGGGGGGCGTAGAGACCCAGTACTTC. Its protein is CASSLGRGGVETQYF.

The chain couples TRBV24-1 to TRBJ1-5; D might be TRBD1 (6 bases). V lost 3 bases and J lost 4, with 9 bases in between. CDR1 is KGHDR, CDR2 SFDVKD, per germline. The length of the CDR3 is 14 residues. CDR3 residues: CATSDPTGNQPQHF. In DNA, the CDR3 is TGTGCCACCAGTGATCCGACAGGAAATCAGCCCCAGCATTTT.

The gene calls are TRBV28 and TRBJ1-4, with D possibly being TRBD1 (6 bases). CDR1 MDHEN and CDR2 SYDVKM come from the germline V gene. The V end lost 6 bases, the J end lost 8 bases, and 19 bases lay between the germline ends. The CDR3 is made up of 15 amino acids. The CDR3 region is CASSPKAGVLEKLFF. The CDR3 DNA reads as TGTGCCAGCAGCCCCAAGGCAGGGGTGCTCGAAAAACTGTTTTTT.

V usage is TRBV7-2 and J usage is TRBJ2-7; 10 bases line up with TRBD2. The CDR3 has 14 residues. Germline CDR1 is SGHTA and CDR2 is FQGNSA. The trim removed 6 bases at V and 3 bases at J, leaving 5 bases unmatched. The CDR3 region is CASRDLAGDYEQYF. CDR3 coding DNA: TGTGCCAGCAGGGACCTAGCGGGGGACTACGAGCAGTACTTC.

This clone was seen a few times. This chain connects TRBV6-5 to TRBJ1-1; possible D gene TRBD1, 5 bases. Per the germline V gene, CDR1 is MNHEY and CDR2 is SVGAGI. There are 13 residues in the CDR3. Trimming took 7 bases from V and 5 from J, leaving 14 bases between them. The CDR3 DNA reads TGTGCCAGCATTATAGGAGGGGAGACTGAAGCTTTCTTT. Encoded protein: CASIIGGETEAFF.

This clone was seen a few times. J is TRBJ2-1 and V is TRBV5-1; D gene uncertain. The germline V and J ends were trimmed by 4 bases and 6 bases, with 11 bases remaining between them. The CDR3 length is 13 residues. Per germline, CDR1 SGHRS and CDR2 YFSETQ. The CDR3: CASSPRLPNEQFF. As DNA, the CDR3 is TGCGCCAGCAGCCCTCGACTCCCCAATGAGCAGTTCTTC.

The gene calls are TRBV7-9 and TRBJ1-6, with TRBD1 matching over 9 bases. The CDR3 contains 15 residues. CDR1 is SEHNR and CDR2 is FQNEAQ in the germline V gene (reference sequence). The V gene end was trimmed by 5 bases and the J gene end by 10 bases; junction bases not matched to a gene: 9. The CDR3, as DNA: TGTGCCAGCAGCCCACAGGGACAGGGAAGATCACCCCTCCACTTT. It codes for CASSPQGQGRSPLHF.

This clone appeared a single time. The rearrangement uses TRBV19 and TRBJ1-1; a weak D match, TRBD1 (6 bases). This CDR3 is 15 amino acids long. The ends were cut back, 3 bases at V and 2 bases at J, with 13 bases in the middle. Germline loops: CDR1 LNHDA, CDR2 SQIVND (reference sequence). The CDR3 loop is CASSIQGRGNTEAFF. The CDR3 nucleotides are TGTGCCAGTAGTATCCAGGGGCGAGGAAACACTGAAGCTTTCTTT.